Listed here are 30 T cell receptor beta chains from one sample, sequenced in a study of cytomegalovirus exposure and HLA in healthy donors. The PCR ran on 60 Vbeta and 13 Jbeta primers. Only in-frame clones appear in the TCRdb table, and some are missing; sequencing was by immunoSEQ multiplex PCR. The table has roughly 120,000 clones, 75% to 85% seen once; the top ten hold over 2.5%. Material: PBMCs. These receptors were obtained from a male donor in good health and CMV-seronegative.

This clone was counted once. The chain recombines TRBV7-8 with TRBJ1-4, with 12 positions matching TRBD1. Germline loops: CDR1 SGHVS, CDR2 FQNEAQ. The CDR3 sequence is 17 residues long. The trim removed 0 bases at V and 5 bases at J, leaving 4 bases unmatched. In DNA, the CDR3 is TGTGCCAGCAGCTTAGCTGGGACAGGGGGCTTGAATGAAAAACTGTTTTTT. It codes for CASSLAGTGGLNEKLFF.

The table lists this clone with a few counts. The chain joins TRBV30 to TRBJ1-2, with D possibly being TRBD1 (6 bases). Deletions cut 0 bases from V and 8 bases from J, with 13 bases between. Germline values: CDR1 GTSNPN, CDR2 SVGIG (reference sequence). The CDR3 length is 13 residues. CDR3 sequence: CAWSVQGSGGYTF. CDR3 nucleotides: TGTGCCTGGAGTGTACAGGGTTCGGGGGGCTACACCTTC.

This chain joins TRBV6-1 and TRBJ1-1; D call uncertain. V lost 7 bases and J 4 bases, leaving 19 bases between the germline ends. CDR1 MNHNS and CDR2 SASEGT come from the germline V gene. The CDR3 runs 15 residues. The CDR3 protein is CASTMMLEAGTEAFF. In DNA, the CDR3 is TGTGCCAGCACAATGATGCTCGAAGCGGGCACTGAAGCTTTCTTT.

In this sample, this clone turned up once. This rearrangement joins TRBV19 to TRBJ1-2; perhaps TRBD1 as D (5 bases). The germline CDR1 and CDR2 sequences are LNHDA and SQIVND (reference sequence). This CDR3 comprises 15 residues. V was clipped by 3 bases and J by 0 bases, with 11 bases between them. CDR3 amino acids: CASSMRDGANYGYTF. The CDR3 DNA reads TGTGCCAGTAGTATGCGGGACGGAGCTAACTATGGCTACACCTTC. Full variable domain (outside the CDR3, taken from reference TRBV19 and TRBJ1-2): DGGITQSPKYLFRKEGQNVTLSCEQNLNHDAMYWYRQDPGQGLRLIYYSQIVNDFQKGDIAEGYSVSREKKESFPLTVTSAQKNPTAFYLCASSMRDGANYGYTFGSGTRLTVV.

V gene TRBV10-3 combines with J gene TRBJ2-1; 10 positions agree with TRBD1. J gave up 4 bases and V 10 bases, and 10 bases lay outside the gene matches. Germline V gene lookup returns CDR1 ENHRY and CDR2 SYGVKD. The CDR3 consists of 15 residues. The CDR3: CANSPDRGPYNEQFF. DNA of the CDR3: TGTGCCAACTCCCCTGACAGGGGGCCGTACAATGAGCAGTTCTTC.

The chain employs TRBV7-7 and TRBJ1-6, with 7 nucleotides matching TRBD1. The CDR3 sequence is 15 residues long. Germline CDR1 is SSHAT and CDR2 is FNYEAQ (reference sequence). With 5 bases clipped from V and 8 bases from J, the junction kept 9 bases outside the gene matches. DNA of the CDR3: TGTGCCAGCAGCCCAGACACAGGGGTTGATTCACCCCTCCACTTT. This encodes CASSPDTGVDSPLHF.

This chain uses TRBV19 with TRBJ2-5, with TRBD1 matching over 9 bases. The CDR3 is 16 residues long. J lost 2 bases, V lost 5 bases, and 9 bases had no gene match. CDR1 is LNHDA and CDR2 is SQIVND in the germline V gene (reference sequence). CDR3 region: CASSSRDRDFQETQYF. As DNA, the CDR3 is TGTGCCAGTAGTTCCCGGGACAGGGACTTTCAAGAGACCCAGTACTTC.

This clone appeared a few times. J is TRBJ1-4 and V is TRBV4-3; 9 bases are a match to TRBD1. From germline, CDR1 is LGHNA and CDR2 YSLEER. The length of the CDR3 is 15 residues. With 0 bases clipped from V and 7 bases from J, the junction kept 3 bases outside the gene matches. The CDR3 sequence is CASSQDRTGVEKLFF. Here the CDR3 DNA reads TGCGCCAGCAGCCAAGATCGGACAGGGGTTGAAAAACTGTTTTTT.

The chain combines TRBV30 with TRBJ1-6; a weak D match, TRBD1 (5 bases). The V gene lost 1 base and the J gene lost 7 bases, with 17 bases spanning the gap. Germline CDR1 is GTSNPN and CDR2 is SVGIG (reference sequence). The CDR3 sequence is 16 residues long. DNA for the CDR3: TGTGCCTGGAGTGGCGACAGCGGGACTGAGAATTCACCCCTCCACTTT. Amino acid sequence: CAWSGDSGTENSPLHF. The entire variable domain, with the rest obtained from reference TRBV30 and TRBJ1-6, is as follows: SQTIHQWPATLVQPVGSPLSLECTVEGTSNPNLYWYRQAAGRGLQLLFYSVGIGQISSEVPQNLSASRPQDRQFILSSKKLLLSDSGFYLCAWSGDSGTENSPLHFGNGTRLTVT.

The rearrangement links TRBV15 to TRBJ1-3, with 7 nucleotides matching TRBD1. Germline V gene sequence: CDR1 LNHNV, CDR2 YYDKDF (reference sequence). The CDR3 is 18 amino acids. Unmatched junction bases numbered 9, after V lost 0 bases and J lost 1 base. CDR3 DNA: TGTGCCACCAGCAGAGATCCCACAGGGGCCATTTCTGGAAACACCATATATTTT. Protein: CATSRDPTGAISGNTIYF.

The chain has TRBV28 and TRBJ1-6; TRBD1 agrees at 8 bases. V lost 4 bases, J lost 7 bases, and 9 bases stayed unmatched. This CDR3 comprises 16 residues. CDR1 is MDHEN and CDR2 is SYDVKM in the germline V gene. The CDR3 here is CASSSPRQGKNSPLHF. The CDR3 DNA reads as TGTGCCAGCAGTTCACCTAGACAGGGGAAAAATTCACCCCTCCACTTT.

In this sample, this clone turned up once. J is TRBJ1-5 and V is TRBV7-9; D remains ambiguous. The V gene's germline CDR1 is SEHNR and CDR2 FQNEAQ (reference sequence). The CDR3 has 15 residues. Trimming removed 1 base from V and 1 base from J, with 8 bases in between. CDR3: CASSLGAGSNQPQHF. CDR3 bases: TGTGCCAGCAGCTTAGGGGCAGGCAGCAATCAGCCCCAGCATTTT. Based on the CDR3 plus reference TRBV7-9 and TRBJ1-5, the full variable domain is DTGVSQNPRHKITKRGQNVTFRCDPISEHNRLYWYRQTLGQGPEFLTYFQNEAQLEKSRLLSDRFSAERPKGSFSTLEIQRTEQGDSAMYLCASSLGAGSNQPQHFGDGTRLSIL.

This clone has only a few counts. The V gene is TRBV2, the J gene TRBJ1-1, with D maybe TRBD1 (5 bases). In germline, CDR1 is SNHLY, CDR2 FYNNEI. The V end lost 6 bases, the J end lost 4 bases, and 12 bases lay between the germline ends. This CDR3 comprises 13 residues. The CDR3 loop reads CASSSQGGTEAFF. CDR3 nucleotides: TGTGCCAGCAGCAGTCAGGGTGGCACTGAAGCTTTCTTT.

With respect to this clone: Germline is not matched at one junction end, which may reflect a read error. J is TRBJ2-6 and V is TRBV5-6, with D maybe TRBD1 (5 bases). This CDR3 contains 15 residues. The germline gives CDR1 SGHDT, CDR2 YYEEEE. The CDR3 DNA reads as TGTGCCAGCAGCTTGAATGGGGTAGGGGCCAACGGCCTGACTTTC. The encoded protein is CASSLNGVGANGLTF. Full variable domain (outside the CDR3, taken from reference TRBV5-6 and TRBJ2-6): DAGVTQSPTHLIKTRGQQVTLRCSPKSGHDTVSWYQQALGQGPQFIFQYYEEEERQRGNFPDRFSGHQFPNYSSELNVNALLLGDSALYLCASSLNGVGANGLTFGAGSRLTVL.

The chain has TRBV5-1 and TRBJ2-1; maybe TRBD2 (6 bases). The V end lost 3 bases, the J end lost 0 bases, and 13 bases lay between the germline ends. The CDR3 consists of 16 residues. Germline V gene lookup returns CDR1 SGHRS and CDR2 YFSETQ. For the CDR3, the DNA is TGCGCCAGCAGCTACCCTCTCGGGGGCTCCTACAATGAGCAGTTCTTC. It is translated as CASSYPLGGSYNEQFF.

V and J are TRBV27 and TRBJ2-1; weak D call: TRBD2 (7 bases). Germline loops: CDR1 MNHEY, CDR2 SMNVEV (reference sequence). The CDR3 is made up of 14 amino acids. Trimming cost V 6 bases and J 7 bases, with 16 bases left between them. The CDR3 sequence: CASRGGGAGNEQFF. For the CDR3, the DNA is TGTGCCAGCAGAGGTGGGGGGGCGGGTAATGAGCAGTTCTTC.

V is TRBV9 and J is TRBJ1-1; D may be TRBD1 (6 bases). V was pared by 5 bases and J by 1 base, with 15 bases between. The CDR3 is 15 residues long. The germline CDR1 and CDR2 sequences are SGDLS and YYNGEE. The CDR3 region has the DNA TGTGCCAGCAGTCGAACAGGGACCTGGAACACTGAAGCTTTCTTT. Translation: CASSRTGTWNTEAFF.

V and J are TRBV7-9 and TRBJ2-3; D gene unclear. V dropped 3 bases and J dropped 3 bases, with 7 bases sitting between them. The CDR3 is made up of 13 amino acids. Germline V gene sequence: CDR1 SEHNR, CDR2 FQNEAQ (reference sequence). CDR3 nucleotide sequence: TGTGCCAGCAGCTTCTATTATACAGATACGCAGTATTTT. As protein: CASSFYYTDTQYF.

The chain is built from TRBV28 and TRBJ1-1; a weak D match, TRBD1 (6 bases). The CDR3 loop spans 15 amino acids. Germline loops: CDR1 MDHEN, CDR2 SYDVKM. V was trimmed by 8 bases and J by 1 base, leaving 17 bases between them. Here the CDR3 DNA reads TGTGCCAGCCTGGGAGGGGGAGTACGGAACACTGAAGCTTTCTTT. Its translation is CASLGGGVRNTEAFF.

The DNA of the CDR3 is TGTGCCAGCTCCCCCACACAGGGACGGTCTGGAAACACCATATATTTT. It encodes CASSPTQGRSGNTIYF. The V and J genes are TRBV18 and TRBJ1-3, with D maybe TRBD1 (6 bases). V was trimmed by 6 bases and J by 1 base, leaving 16 bases between them. This CDR3 is built from 16 residues. CDR1 is KGHSH, CDR2 LQKENI, per germline.

J is TRBJ2-7 and V is TRBV6-5, with 9 nucleotides matching TRBD1. The CDR3 length is 12 residues. Germline CDR1 is MNHEY and CDR2 is SVGAGI. J was trimmed by 4 bases and V by 7 bases; bases with no gene match: 2. The CDR3 sequence: CASTGQGYEQYF. The CDR3 coding sequence is TGTGCCAGCACGGGACAGGGTTACGAGCAGTACTTC.

The rearrangement uses TRBV4-3 and TRBJ2-3; TRBD2 agrees at 8 bases. The CDR3 is made up of 15 amino acids. V lost 4 bases, J lost 4 bases, and 7 bases stayed unmatched. In germline, CDR1 is LGHNA, CDR2 YSLEER. In nucleotides, the CDR3 is TGCGCCAGCAGCCCCGCGGGTAGCGGGGCAGATACGCAGTATTTT. Its translation is CASSPAGSGADTQYF.

The rearrangement uses TRBV13 and TRBJ1-4, with 7 bases lining up with TRBD1. V gave up 5 bases and J gave up 4 bases; unmatched junction bases: 4. The CDR3 covers 14 residues. Germline values: CDR1 PRHDT, CDR2 FYEKMQ (reference sequence). CDR3 coding DNA: TGTGCCAGCAGCGAGACAGGGAGTAATGAAAAACTGTTTTTT. Protein product: CASSETGSNEKLFF.

V and J are TRBV7-2 and TRBJ1-6; D remains unclear. CDR3 length: 15 residues. With 1 base removed from V and 7 bases from J, the gap between germline ends came to 11 bases. CDR1 is SGHTA and CDR2 is FQGNSA in the germline V gene. In DNA, the CDR3 is TGTGCCAGCAGCTTAGTACGCGCGGGAAATTCACCCCTCCACTTT. Translated, it gives CASSLVRAGNSPLHF.

This clone has just a few counts. The CDR3 DNA reads as TGTGCCAGCAGTTTATTAGGGGATGAGCAGTTCTTC. It specifies CASSLLGDEQFF. The chain combines TRBV27 with TRBJ2-1; D is perhaps TRBD1 (5 bases). V was pared by 1 base and J by 8 bases, with 6 bases between. The CDR3 runs to 12 residues. Germline CDR1 and CDR2: MNHEY and SMNVEV (reference sequence).

The V call is TRBV7-6, the J call TRBJ2-3; D might be TRBD1 or TRBD2, each matching 10 bases. The germline CDR1 and CDR2 sequences are SGHVS and FNYEAQ. The ends were cut back, 4 bases at V and 6 bases at J, with 29 bases in the middle. CDR3 length: 19 amino acids. The DNA for the CDR3 is TGTGCCAGCAGCTCTTTGGACAGGGGGAGTCTAGCGGGAGACGATACGCAGTATTTT. Protein sequence: CASSSLDRGSLAGDDTQYF.

The rearrangement uses TRBV9 and TRBJ1-5; D is perhaps TRBD1 (6 bases). Germline V lookup: CDR1 SGDLS, CDR2 YYNGEE. V was shortened by 3 bases and J by 3 bases, with 13 bases between the two germline ends. The CDR3 length is 15 residues. The CDR3 is CASSGGHNINQPQHF. The CDR3 DNA follows: TGTGCCAGCAGCGGGGGGCACAATATCAATCAGCCCCAGCATTTT.

V usage is TRBV25-1 and J usage is TRBJ2-7; D unclear. Trimming shortened V by 6 bases and J by 7 bases, and 19 bases separated the two germline ends. CDR1 is MGHDK and CDR2 is SYGVNS in the germline V gene. This CDR3 comprises 14 residues. CDR3 loop: CASSPSKDSSEQYF. DNA of the CDR3: TGTGCCAGCAGCCCCAGTAAAGACTCCTCGGAGCAGTACTTC.

The chain employs TRBV14 and TRBJ2-3; weak D call: TRBD1 (5 bases). There are 16 residues in the CDR3. Germline values: CDR1 SGHDN, CDR2 FVKESK. The V end was cut by 0 bases, the J end by 0 bases, with 10 bases between. The CDR3 here is CASSQEGRWSTDTQYF. The CDR3 DNA reads TGTGCCAGCAGCCAAGAGGGGCGGTGGAGCACAGATACGCAGTATTTT.

The V and J genes are TRBV7-6 and TRBJ2-1; unclear D gene. V was pared by 6 bases and J by 3 bases, with 9 bases between. The CDR3 is 13 residues long. Looked up from germline, CDR1 is SGHVS and CDR2 is FNYEAQ. The CDR3 loop reads CASSAADYNEQFF. The CDR3 DNA sequence: TGTGCCAGCAGTGCCGCAGACTACAATGAGCAGTTCTTC.